This T cell receptor (beta chain) emerged from a study of T cells expressing NK-cell markers. The CDR3 covers 14 residues. TCRdb reprocessed the 5' RACE reads, with one entry per CDR3 protein and no DNA. Its table records over 250,000 distinct CDR3 sequences. This receptor was identified in a woman between 18 and 70 years old in good health. V usage is TRBV12-3 or TRBV12-4 and J usage is TRBJ2-1. What was sequenced was blood T cells: a sorted CD56 or NKG2C T cell subset, CD4+ or CD8+ T cells, or bulk PBMC T cells (not recorded which). The CDR3 protein is CASRPVSEYNEQFF.